These T cell receptor beta chains were read from a single sample in a study of blood T cell repertoires in COVID-19. TCRdb's table, derived via immunoSEQ multiplex PCR, lists solely in-frame clones and lacks some. Of a few hundred thousand clones listed, approximately 75% are singletons. Sequenced sample: PBMCs or T cells enriched from blood (not recorded which). The receptors shown here come from a middle-aged man who had recovered from COVID-19. The CDR3 runs from the conserved cysteine through the conserved F or W. The D gene is left open where the match is weak. Size is stated for part of the rows, as once, few or many counts, or as a class when the clone is expanded.

>TRBD1|TRBV3-1/TRBV3-2|TRBJ1-2|NA
CASSQVLGGGYTF
TGTGCCAGCAGCCAAGTGCTAGGGGGCGGCTACACCTTC
>TRBD2|TRBV7-9|TRBJ2-1|NA
CASSLGGLAGMWEQFF
TGTGCCAGCAGCTTAGGAGGGCTAGCGGGGATGTGGGAGCAGTTCTTC
>TRBD1|TRBV6-1|TRBJ1-1|NA
CASSDAGTGVKTEAFF
TGTGCCAGCAGTGATGCCGGGACAGGGGTTAAAACTGAAGCTTTCTTT
>NA|TRBV12-3/TRBV12-4|TRBJ1-6|NA
CASSRDTAPPLHF
TGTGCCAGCAGCCGGGACACCGCCCCACCCCTCCACTTT
>TRBD2|TRBV4-2|TRBJ2-2|NA
CASSQEMSGGAVGELFF
TGTGCCAGCAGCCAAGAGATGAGCGGGGGGGCAGTCGGGGAGCTGTTTTTT
>TRBD1|TRBV24-1|TRBJ2-7|NA
CATSDGQGAYEQYF
TGTGCCACCAGTGATGGACAGGGAGCCTACGAGCAGTACTTC
>TRBD1|TRBV9|TRBJ1-6|once
CASSSGTAYNSPLHF
TGTGCCAGCAGCTCGGGGACAGCCTATAATTCACCCCTCCACTTT
>NA|TRBV19|TRBJ1-5|NA
CPLFRQGWPNSNQPQHF
TGCCCCCTTTTCCGGCAGGGGTGGCCCAATAGCAATCAGCCCCAGCATTTT
>NA|TRBV6-5|TRBJ2-1|once
CASSFRWPSSYNEQFF
TGTGCCAGCAGTTTTCGTTGGCCCAGCTCCTACAATGAGCAGTTCTTC
>NA|TRBV7-9|TRBJ2-1|NA
CASSLGEAMGNEQFF
TGTGCCAGCAGCTTAGGGGAGGCGATGGGCAATGAGCAGTTCTTC
>TRBD1|TRBV20-1|TRBJ1-6|NA
CSASTGGKNSPLHF
TGCAGTGCTAGTACAGGGGGCAAGAATTCACCCCTCCACTTT
>TRBD1|TRBV27|TRBJ1-5|NA
CASSNGRGNQPQHF
TGTGCCAGCAGCAATGGCAGGGGGAATCAGCCCCAGCATTTT
>NA|TRBV21-1|TRBJ2-7|NA
CASSKPSRGQGDAGSYEQYF
TGTGCCAGCAGCAAACCGTCCCGGGGACAGGGAGACGCGGGTTCCTACGAGCAGTACTTC
>TRBD2|TRBV5-1|TRBJ2-3|NA
CASSTRLAGGPRDTDTQYF
TGCGCCAGCAGCACCAGACTAGCGGGAGGGCCAAGGGACACAGATACGCAGTATTTT
>NA|TRBV7-6|TRBJ1-1|NA
CASSLMQGLGWAEAFF
TGTGCCAGCAGCTTAATGCAGGGCCTTGGCTGGGCTGAAGCTTTCTTT